This T cell receptor beta chain was obtained from a study of blood T cells in healthy people across ages. Study-wide results and caveats: Aged donors had fewer naive CD4+ cells and lower diversity than long-lived donors. Possibly confounding the expanded clonotype changes was the fact that donor CMV status was unknown. It was not possible, with unsorted PBMCs, to conclusively compare naive and antigen-experienced cells. Age brought a roughly linear fall in TCR beta diversity measured per million T cells.

This clonotype appeared many times. Its cognate antigen is unknown. One end of the junction varies from germline; a read error may be responsible. Primers used in a second PCR of about 7 to 12 cycles were a sample-barcoded 5' primer and a J-beta primer mix. TCRdb recomputed calls from the 5' RACE reads with MiXCR, one row per CDR3 protein. The data hold some 880,000 distinct CDR3 sequences, with about 37% observed a single time. The germline V gene encodes CDR1 SGHRS and CDR2 YFSETQ. The CDR3 totals 12 residues. This clonotype was obtained from a young man in good health. This chain joins TRBV5-1 and TRBJ2-5; no clear D gene. The sequencing sample was made of blood. CDR3 DNA sequence: TGTGCCAGCAGTTTATTAGAAGAGACCCAGTACTTC. The encoded protein is CASSLLEETQYF.